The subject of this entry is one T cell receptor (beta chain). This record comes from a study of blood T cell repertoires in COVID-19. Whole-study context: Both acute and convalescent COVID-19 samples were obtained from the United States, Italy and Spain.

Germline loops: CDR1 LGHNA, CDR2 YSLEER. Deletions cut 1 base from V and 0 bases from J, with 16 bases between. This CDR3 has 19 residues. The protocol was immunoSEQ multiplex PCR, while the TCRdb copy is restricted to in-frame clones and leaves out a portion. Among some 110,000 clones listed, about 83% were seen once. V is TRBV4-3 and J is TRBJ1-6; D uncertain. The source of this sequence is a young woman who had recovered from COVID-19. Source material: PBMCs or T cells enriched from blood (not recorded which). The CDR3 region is CASSQVLRRESSYNSPLHF. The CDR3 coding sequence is TGCGCCAGCAGCCAAGTGCTCCGAAGGGAGTCCTCCTATAATTCACCCCTCCACTTT.